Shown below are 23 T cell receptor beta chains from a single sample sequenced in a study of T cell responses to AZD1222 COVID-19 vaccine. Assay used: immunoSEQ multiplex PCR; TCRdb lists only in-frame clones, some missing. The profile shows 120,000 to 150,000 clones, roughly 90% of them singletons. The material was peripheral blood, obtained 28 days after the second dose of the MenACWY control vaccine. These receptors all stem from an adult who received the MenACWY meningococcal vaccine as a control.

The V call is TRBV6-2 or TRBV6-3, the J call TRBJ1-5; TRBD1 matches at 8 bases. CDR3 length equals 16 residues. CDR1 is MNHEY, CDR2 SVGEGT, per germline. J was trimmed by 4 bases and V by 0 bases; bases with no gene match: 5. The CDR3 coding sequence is TGTGCCAGCAGTTACTCGACAGGGGTTAGGAATCAGCCCCAGCATTTT. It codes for CASSYSTGVRNQPQHF.

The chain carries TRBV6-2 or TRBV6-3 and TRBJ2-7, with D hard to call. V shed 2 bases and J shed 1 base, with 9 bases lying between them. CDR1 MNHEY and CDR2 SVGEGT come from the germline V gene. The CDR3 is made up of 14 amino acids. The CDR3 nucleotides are TGTGCCAGCAGTTACCCGGACGGTTCCTACGAGCAGTACTTC. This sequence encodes CASSYPDGSYEQYF.

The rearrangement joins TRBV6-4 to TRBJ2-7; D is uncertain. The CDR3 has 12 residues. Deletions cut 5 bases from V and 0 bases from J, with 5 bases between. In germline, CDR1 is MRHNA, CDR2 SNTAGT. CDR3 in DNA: TGTGCCAGCAGTCGTGTCTCCTACGAGCAGTACTTC. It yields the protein CASSRVSYEQYF.

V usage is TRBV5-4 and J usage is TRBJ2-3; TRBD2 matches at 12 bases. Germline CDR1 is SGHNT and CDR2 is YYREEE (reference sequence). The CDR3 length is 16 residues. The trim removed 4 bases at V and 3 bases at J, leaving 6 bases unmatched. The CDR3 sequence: CASSPTGTSGTDTQYF. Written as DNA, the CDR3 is TGTGCCAGCAGCCCCACCGGGACTAGCGGGACAGATACGCAGTATTTT.

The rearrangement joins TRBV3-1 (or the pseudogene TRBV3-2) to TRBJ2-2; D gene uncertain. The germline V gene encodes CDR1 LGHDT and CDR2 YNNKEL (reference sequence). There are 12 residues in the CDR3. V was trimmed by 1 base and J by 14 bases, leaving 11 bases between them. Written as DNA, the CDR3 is TGTGCCAGCAGCCAAGCGACCCGCGGACTGTTTTTT. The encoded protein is CASSQATRGLFF.

The CDR3 here is CASSDSGQGVGNYGYTF. The CDR3 nucleotides read TGTGCCAGCAGTGATTCGGGACAGGGGGTGGGAAACTATGGCTACACCTTC. The chain uses TRBV2 and TRBJ1-2; 11 bases align to TRBD1. The CDR3 length is 17 residues. Unmatched junction bases numbered 8, after V lost 3 bases and J lost 2 bases. Germline CDR1 reads SNHLY; CDR2 reads FYNNEI.

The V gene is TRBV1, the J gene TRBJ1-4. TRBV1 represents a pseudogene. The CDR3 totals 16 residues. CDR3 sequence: CTSSQDIRATNEKLFF. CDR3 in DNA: TGCACCAGCAGCCAAGATATCAGAGCAACTAATGAAAAACTGTTTTTT.

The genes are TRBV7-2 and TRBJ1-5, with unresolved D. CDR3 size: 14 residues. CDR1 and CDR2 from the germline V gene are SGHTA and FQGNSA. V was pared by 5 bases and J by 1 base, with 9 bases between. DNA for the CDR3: TGTGCCAGCAGCCGCCGGAGCAGCAATCAGCCCCAGCATTTT. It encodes CASSRRSSNQPQHF.

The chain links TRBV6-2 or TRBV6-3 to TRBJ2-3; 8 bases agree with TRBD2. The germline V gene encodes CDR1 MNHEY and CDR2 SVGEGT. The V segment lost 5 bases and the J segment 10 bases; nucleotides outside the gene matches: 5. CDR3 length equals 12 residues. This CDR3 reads CASSRSGSAQYF. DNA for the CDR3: TGTGCCAGCAGTCGGAGCGGGAGCGCGCAGTATTTT.

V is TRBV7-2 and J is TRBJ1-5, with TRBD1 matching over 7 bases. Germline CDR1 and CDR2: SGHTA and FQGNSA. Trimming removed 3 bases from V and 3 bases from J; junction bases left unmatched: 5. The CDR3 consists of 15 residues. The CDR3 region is CASSLSDRDNQPQHF. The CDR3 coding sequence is TGTGCCAGCAGCTTGAGTGACAGGGACAATCAGCCCCAGCATTTT. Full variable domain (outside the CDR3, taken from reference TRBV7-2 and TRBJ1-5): GAGVSQSPSNKVTEKGKDVELRCDPISGHTALYWYRQSLGQGLEFLIYFQGNSAPDKSGLPSDRFSAERTGGSVSTLTIQRTQQEDSAVYLCASSLSDRDNQPQHFGDGTRLSIL.

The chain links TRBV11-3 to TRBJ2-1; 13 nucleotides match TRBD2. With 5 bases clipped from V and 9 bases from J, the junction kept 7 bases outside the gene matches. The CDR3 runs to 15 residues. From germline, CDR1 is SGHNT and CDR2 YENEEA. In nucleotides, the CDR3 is TGTGCCAGCAGCCCAACTAGCGGGAGGGTTGGTGAGCAGTTCTTC. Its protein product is CASSPTSGRVGEQFF.

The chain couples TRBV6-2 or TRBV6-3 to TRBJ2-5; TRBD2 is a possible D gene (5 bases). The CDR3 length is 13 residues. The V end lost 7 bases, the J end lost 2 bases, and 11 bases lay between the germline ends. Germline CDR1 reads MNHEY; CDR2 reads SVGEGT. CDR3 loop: CASTPAGQETQYF. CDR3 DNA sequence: TGTGCCAGCACCCCGGCGGGTCAAGAGACCCAGTACTTC.

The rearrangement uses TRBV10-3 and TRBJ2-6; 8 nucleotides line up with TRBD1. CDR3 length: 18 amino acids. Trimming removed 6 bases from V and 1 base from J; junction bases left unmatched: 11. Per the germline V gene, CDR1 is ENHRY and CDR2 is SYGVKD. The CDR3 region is CAIRADRGAGSGANVLTF. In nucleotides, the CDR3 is TGTGCCATCAGGGCCGACAGGGGAGCCGGTTCTGGGGCCAACGTCCTGACTTTC.

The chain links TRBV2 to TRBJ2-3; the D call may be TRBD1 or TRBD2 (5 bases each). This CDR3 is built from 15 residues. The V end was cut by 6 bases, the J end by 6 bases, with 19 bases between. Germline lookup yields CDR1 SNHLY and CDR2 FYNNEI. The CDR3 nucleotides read TGTGCCAGCAGGAAACGGACGGGGACCGGGGATACGCAGTATTTT. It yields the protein CASRKRTGTGDTQYF.

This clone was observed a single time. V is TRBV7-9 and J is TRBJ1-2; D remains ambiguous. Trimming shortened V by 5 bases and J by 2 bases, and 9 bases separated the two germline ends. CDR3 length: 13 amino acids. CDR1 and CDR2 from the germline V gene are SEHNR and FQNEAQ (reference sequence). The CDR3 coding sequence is TGTGCCAGCAGCGACACGGGGAACTATGGCTACACCTTC. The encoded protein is CASSDTGNYGYTF. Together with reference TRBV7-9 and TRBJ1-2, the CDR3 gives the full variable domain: DTGVSQNPRHKITKRGQNVTFRCDPISEHNRLYWYRQTLGQGPEFLTYFQNEAQLEKSRLLSDRFSAERPKGSFSTLEIQRTEQGDSAMYLCASSDTGNYGYTFGSGTRLTVV.

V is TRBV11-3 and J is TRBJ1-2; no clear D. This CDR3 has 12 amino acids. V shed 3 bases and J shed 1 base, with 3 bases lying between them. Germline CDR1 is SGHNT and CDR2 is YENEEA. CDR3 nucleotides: TGTGCCAGCAGCTTTGGTAACTATGGCTACACCTTC. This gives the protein CASSFGNYGYTF.

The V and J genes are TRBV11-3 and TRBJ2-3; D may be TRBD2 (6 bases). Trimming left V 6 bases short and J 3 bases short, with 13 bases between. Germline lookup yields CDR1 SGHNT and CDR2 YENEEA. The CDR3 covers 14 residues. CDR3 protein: CASREGPGTDTQYF. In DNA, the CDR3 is TGTGCCAGCAGGGAGGGCCCAGGAACAGATACGCAGTATTTT.

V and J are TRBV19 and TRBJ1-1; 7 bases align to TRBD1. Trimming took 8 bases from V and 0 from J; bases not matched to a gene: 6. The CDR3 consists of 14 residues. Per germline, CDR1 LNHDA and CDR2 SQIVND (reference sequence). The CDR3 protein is CASEGQPMNTEAFF. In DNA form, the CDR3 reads TGTGCCAGTGAGGGACAGCCTATGAACACTGAAGCTTTCTTT.

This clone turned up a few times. The CDR3 DNA reads as TGTGCCAGCAGCCCAACACCAGGGGAAAAGAGCACTGAAGCTTTCTTT. Translated, it gives CASSPTPGEKSTEAFF. V usage is TRBV7-9 and J usage is TRBJ1-1, with D perhaps matching TRBD1 (6 bases). The CDR3 sequence is 16 residues long. Germline V CDR1 and CDR2: SEHNR, FQNEAQ (reference sequence). The V end lost 5 bases, the J end lost 4 bases, and 20 bases lay between the germline ends.

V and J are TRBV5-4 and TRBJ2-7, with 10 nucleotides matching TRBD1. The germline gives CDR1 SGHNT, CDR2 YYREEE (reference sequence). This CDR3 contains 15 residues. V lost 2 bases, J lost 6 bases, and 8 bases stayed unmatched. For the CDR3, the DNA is TGTGCCAGCAGCTTCCCCGGGACAGGGGCGTCCGAGCAGTACTTC. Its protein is CASSFPGTGASEQYF.

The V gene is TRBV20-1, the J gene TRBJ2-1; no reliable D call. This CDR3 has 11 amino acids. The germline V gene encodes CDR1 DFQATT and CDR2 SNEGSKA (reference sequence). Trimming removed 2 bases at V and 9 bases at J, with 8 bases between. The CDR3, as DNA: TGCAGTGCTAGAAGGGATATTGAGCAGTTCTTC. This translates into CSARRDIEQFF.

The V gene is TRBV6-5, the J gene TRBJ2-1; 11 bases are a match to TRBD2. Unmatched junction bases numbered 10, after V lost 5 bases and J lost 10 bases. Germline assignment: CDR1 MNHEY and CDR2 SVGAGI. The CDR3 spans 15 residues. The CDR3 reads CASSTTSGKFEEQFF. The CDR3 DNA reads TGTGCCAGCAGTACGACTAGCGGGAAGTTTGAGGAGCAGTTCTTC.

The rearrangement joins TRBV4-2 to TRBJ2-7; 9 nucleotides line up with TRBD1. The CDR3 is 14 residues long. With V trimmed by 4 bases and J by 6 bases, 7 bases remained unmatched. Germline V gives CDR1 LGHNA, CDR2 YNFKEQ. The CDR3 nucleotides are TGTGCCAGCAGCCCAAGACAGGGGGTCGCCGAGCAGTACTTC. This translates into CASSPRQGVAEQYF.